These 5 T cell receptor beta chains were all obtained from the same sample, sequenced in a study of T cells in Graves' hyperthyroidism and ophthalmopathy. The investigators amplified TCR beta CDR3 regions from RNA transcripts. HTBI primers were employed in a first-round RT-PCR of the TCR CDR3. TCRdb re-analysed the multiplex PCR reads in MiXCR, keeping a single row per CDR3 protein. The data contain 550,000 to 700,000 distinct CDR3 sequences, about 45% of them seen just once; the ten biggest clones take up roughly 19%. Sequenced input: peripheral blood or thyroid tissue (not recorded which). The receptors shown here come from an adult woman with Graves' disease, either hyperthyroidism or ophthalmopathy (not recorded which).

This sequence joins TRBV7-9 and TRBJ1-1; D not resolved. CDR1 and CDR2 (germline): SEHNR, FQNEAQ (reference sequence). This CDR3 comprises 14 residues. The V gene lost 2 bases and the J gene lost 6 bases, with 13 bases spanning the gap. The CDR3 coding sequence is TGTGCCAGCAGCTTACCAGGATCGAGGGCTGAAGCTTTCTTT. Translation: CASSLPGSRAEAFF.

This clonotype came up a few times. This rearrangement joins TRBV27 to TRBJ1-6, with D uncertain. The germline gives CDR1 MNHEY, CDR2 SMNVEV (reference sequence). There are 15 residues in the CDR3. V lost 3 bases and J 0 bases, leaving 6 bases between the germline ends. As DNA, the CDR3 is TGTGCCAGCAGTTTTATGCGCTCCTATAATTCACCCCTCCACTTT. Translation: CASSFMRSYNSPLHF.

This clonotype was counted only a few times. The chain combines TRBV28 with TRBJ2-7; no firm D call. Germline V gene data show CDR1 as MDHEN and CDR2 as SYDVKM. The CDR3 loop spans 13 amino acids. V was clipped by 5 bases and J by 6 bases, with 14 bases between them. The CDR3 nucleotides read TGTGCCAGCAGTAGAATACAGCATCTCGAGCAGTACTTC. It codes for CASSRIQHLEQYF.

At least ten counts were recorded for this clonotype. J is TRBJ2-7 and V is TRBV28; D is uncertain. The CDR3 has 11 residues. Deletions cut 4 bases from V and 7 bases from J, with 8 bases between. Germline V lookup: CDR1 MDHEN, CDR2 SYDVKM. The DNA for the CDR3 is TGTGCCAGCAGTTATTTTGGGGAGCAGTACTTC. This encodes CASSYFGEQYF. Full variable domain (remainder filled in from reference TRBV28 and TRBJ2-7): DVKVTQSSRYLVKRTGEKVFLECVQDMDHENMFWYRQDPGLGLRLIYFSYDVKMKEKGDIPEGYSVSREKKERFSLILESASTNQTSMYLCASSYFGEQYFGPGTRLTVT.

The V call is TRBV2, the J call TRBJ1-1, with no clear D. V lost 3 bases and J 0 bases, leaving 14 bases between the germline ends. CDR3 size: 16 residues. CDR1 is SNHLY and CDR2 is FYNNEI in the germline V gene. CDR3 DNA: TGTGCCAGCAGTGAGTGGGCAGGCAGACTGAACACTGAAGCTTTCTTT. Its translation: CASSEWAGRLNTEAFF.